Here is one T cell receptor beta chain with its context. Sequencing was performed with immunoSEQ multiplex PCR; in TCRdb, only in-frame clones are kept and a portion is missing. The data show about 40,000 clones, with around 90% seen just once and around 1.2% held by the top ten. The sample originates from a study of T cell changes during pregnancy in multiple sclerosis. The CDR3 is 15 amino acids. From germline, CDR1 is LNHDA and CDR2 SQIVND (reference sequence). V lost 3 bases and J lost 0, with 9 bases in between. The sequencing here drew on peripheral blood, taken before pregnancy. The TCR was taken from a female donor with multiple sclerosis, enrolled in a pregnancy study. The chain employs TRBV19 and TRBJ1-5; unclear D gene. CDR3 coding DNA: TGTGCCAGTAGTATCATGAGTAATAGCAATCAGCCCCAGCATTTT. Its translation is CASSIMSNSNQPQHF.